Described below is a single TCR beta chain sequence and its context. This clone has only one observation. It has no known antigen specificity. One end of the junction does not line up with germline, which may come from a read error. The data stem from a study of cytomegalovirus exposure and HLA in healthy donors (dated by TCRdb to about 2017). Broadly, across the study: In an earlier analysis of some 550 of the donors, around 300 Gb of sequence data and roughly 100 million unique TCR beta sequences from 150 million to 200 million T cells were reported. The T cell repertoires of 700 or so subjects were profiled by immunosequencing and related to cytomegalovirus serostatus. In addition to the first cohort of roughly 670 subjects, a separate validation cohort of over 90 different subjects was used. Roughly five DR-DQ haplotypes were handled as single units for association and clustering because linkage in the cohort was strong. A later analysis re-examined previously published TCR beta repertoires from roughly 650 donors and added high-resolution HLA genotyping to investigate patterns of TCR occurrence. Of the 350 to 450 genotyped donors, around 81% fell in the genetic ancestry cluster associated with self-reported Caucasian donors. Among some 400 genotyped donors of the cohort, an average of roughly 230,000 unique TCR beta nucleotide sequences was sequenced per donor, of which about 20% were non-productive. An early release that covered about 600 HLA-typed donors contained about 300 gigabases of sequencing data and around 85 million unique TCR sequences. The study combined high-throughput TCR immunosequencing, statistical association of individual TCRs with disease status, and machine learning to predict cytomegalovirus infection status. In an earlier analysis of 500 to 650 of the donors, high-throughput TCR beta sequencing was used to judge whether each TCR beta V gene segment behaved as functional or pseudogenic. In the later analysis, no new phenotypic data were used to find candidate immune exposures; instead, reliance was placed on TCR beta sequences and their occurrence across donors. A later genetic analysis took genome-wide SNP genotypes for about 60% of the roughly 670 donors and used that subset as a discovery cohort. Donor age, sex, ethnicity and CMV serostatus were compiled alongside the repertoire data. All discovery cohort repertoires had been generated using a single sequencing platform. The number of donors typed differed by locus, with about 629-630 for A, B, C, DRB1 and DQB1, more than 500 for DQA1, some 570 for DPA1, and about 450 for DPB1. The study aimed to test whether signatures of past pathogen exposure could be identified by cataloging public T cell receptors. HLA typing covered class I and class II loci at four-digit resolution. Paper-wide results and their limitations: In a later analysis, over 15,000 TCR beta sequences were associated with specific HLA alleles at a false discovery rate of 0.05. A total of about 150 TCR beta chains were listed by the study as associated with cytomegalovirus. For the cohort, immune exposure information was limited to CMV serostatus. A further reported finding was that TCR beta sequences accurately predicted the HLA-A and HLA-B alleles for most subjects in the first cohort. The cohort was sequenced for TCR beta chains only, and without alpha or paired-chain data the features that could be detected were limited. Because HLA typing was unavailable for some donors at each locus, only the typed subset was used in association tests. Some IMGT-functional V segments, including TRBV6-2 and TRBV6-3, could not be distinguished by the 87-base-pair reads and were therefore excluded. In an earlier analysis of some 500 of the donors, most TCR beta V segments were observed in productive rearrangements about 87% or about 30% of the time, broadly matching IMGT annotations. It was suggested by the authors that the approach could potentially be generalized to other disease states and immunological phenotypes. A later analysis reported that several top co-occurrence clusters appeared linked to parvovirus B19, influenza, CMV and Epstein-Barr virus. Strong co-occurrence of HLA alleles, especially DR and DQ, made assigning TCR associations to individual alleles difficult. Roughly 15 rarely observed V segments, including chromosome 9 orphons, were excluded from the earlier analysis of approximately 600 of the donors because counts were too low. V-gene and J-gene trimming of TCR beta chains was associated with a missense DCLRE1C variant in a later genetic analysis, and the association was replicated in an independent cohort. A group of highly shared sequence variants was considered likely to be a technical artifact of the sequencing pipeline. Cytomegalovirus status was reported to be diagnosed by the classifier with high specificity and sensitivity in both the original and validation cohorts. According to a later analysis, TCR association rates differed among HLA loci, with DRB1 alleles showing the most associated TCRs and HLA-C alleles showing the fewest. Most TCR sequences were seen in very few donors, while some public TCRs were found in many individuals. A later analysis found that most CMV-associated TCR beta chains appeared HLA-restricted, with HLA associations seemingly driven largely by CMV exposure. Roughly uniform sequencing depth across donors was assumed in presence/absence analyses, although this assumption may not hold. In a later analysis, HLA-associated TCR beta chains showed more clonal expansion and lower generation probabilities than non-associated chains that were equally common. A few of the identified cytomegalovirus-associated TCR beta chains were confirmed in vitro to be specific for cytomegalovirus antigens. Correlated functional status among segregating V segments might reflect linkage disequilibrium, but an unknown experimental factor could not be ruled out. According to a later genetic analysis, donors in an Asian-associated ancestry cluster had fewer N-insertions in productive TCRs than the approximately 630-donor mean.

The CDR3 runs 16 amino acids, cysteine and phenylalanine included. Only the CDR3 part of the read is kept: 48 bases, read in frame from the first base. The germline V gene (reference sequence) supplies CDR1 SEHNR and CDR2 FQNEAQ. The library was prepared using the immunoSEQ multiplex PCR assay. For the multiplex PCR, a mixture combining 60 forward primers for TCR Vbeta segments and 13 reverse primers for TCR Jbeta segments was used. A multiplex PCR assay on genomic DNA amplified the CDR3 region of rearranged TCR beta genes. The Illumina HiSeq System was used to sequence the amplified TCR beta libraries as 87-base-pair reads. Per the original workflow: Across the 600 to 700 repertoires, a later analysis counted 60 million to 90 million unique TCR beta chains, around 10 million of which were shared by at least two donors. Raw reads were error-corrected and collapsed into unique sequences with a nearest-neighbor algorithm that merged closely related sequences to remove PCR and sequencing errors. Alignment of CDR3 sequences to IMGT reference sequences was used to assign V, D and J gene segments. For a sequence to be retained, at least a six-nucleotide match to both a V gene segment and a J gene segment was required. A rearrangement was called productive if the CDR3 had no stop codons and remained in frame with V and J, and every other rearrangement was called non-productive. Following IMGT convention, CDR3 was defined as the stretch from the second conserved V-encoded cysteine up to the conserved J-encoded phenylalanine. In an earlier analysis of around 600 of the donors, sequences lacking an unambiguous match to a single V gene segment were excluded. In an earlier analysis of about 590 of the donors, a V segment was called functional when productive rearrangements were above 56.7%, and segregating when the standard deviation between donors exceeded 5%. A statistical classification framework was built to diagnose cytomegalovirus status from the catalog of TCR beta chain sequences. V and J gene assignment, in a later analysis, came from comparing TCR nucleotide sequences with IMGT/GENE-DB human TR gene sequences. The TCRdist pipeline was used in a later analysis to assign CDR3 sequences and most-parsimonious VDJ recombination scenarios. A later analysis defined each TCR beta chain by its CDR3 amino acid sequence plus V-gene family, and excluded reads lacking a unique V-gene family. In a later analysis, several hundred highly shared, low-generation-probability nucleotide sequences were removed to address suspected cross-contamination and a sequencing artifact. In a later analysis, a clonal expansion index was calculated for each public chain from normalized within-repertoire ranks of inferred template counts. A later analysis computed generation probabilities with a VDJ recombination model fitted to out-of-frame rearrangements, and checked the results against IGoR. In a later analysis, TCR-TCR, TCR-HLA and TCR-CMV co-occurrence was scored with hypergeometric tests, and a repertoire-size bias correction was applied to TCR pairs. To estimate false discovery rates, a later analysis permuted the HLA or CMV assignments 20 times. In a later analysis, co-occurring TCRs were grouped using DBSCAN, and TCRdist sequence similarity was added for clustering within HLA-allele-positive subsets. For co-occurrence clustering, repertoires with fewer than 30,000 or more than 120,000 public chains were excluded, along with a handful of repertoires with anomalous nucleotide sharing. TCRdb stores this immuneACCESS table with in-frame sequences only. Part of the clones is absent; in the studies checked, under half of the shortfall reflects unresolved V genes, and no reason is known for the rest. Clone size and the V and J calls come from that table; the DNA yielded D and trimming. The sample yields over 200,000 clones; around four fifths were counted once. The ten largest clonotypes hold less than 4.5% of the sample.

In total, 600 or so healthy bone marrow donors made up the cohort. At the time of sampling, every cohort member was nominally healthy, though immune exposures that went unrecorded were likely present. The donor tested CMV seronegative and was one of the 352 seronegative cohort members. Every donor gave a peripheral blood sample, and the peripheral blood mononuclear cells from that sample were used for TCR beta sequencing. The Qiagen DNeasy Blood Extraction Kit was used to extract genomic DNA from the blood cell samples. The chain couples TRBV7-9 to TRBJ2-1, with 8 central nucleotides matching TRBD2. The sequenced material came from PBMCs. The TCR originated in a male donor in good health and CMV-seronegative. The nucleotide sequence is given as TGTTCCAGCAGCCCGTCCCTAGCGGGTTCCTACAATGAGCAGTTCTTC. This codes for CSSSPSLAGSYNEQFF.